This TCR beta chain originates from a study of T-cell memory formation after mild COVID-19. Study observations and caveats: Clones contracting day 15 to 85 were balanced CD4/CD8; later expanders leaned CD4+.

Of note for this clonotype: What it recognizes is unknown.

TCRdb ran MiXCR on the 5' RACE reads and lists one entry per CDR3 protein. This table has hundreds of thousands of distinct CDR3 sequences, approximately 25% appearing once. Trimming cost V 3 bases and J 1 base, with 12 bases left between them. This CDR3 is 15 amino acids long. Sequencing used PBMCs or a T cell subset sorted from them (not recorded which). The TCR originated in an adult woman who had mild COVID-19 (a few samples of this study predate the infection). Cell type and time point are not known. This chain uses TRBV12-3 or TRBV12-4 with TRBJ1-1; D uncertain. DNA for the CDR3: TGTGCCAGCAGTTTTAAGGGTAGCTCGAACACTGAAGCTTTCTTT. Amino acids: CASSFKGSSNTEAFF.